This T cell receptor (beta chain) was identified during a study of a mutant IDH1 vaccine in newly diagnosed glioma. Study-wide context: Before enrollment, patients got radiotherapy alone, temozolomide alone, or mostly the combination.

The V end lost 5 bases, the J end lost 7 bases, and 17 bases lay between the germline ends. The CDR3 has 14 amino acids. Germline assignment: CDR1 SGHVS and CDR2 FNYEAQ. Time point of the sample: week 23, last vaccination. Every vaccination contained 300 ug of the mutant IDH1 20-mer peptide and was paired with topical imiquimod. In the case of this clone: Its cognate antigen is unknown.

Findings and limits, study-wide: Pseudoprogression looked unconnected to shifts in top peripheral T cell clonotypes.

Assay: immunoSEQ multiplex PCR; the TCRdb copy retains only in-frame clones and omits some. Of tens of thousands of clones in the sample, 80% were seen once. The material sequenced was PBMCs, taken from a glioma patient whose treatment included an IDH1 peptide vaccine. The sequence was obtained from a man in his forties with glioma. This chain joins TRBV7-6 and TRBJ2-5, with D possibly being TRBD2 (7 bases). Here the CDR3 reads CASSERGGSRTQYF. The CDR3 nucleotides are TGTGCCAGCAGCGAGAGGGGGGGGTCAAGGACCCAGTACTTC.